The 5 T cell receptor beta chains presented below share a single source sample, sequenced in a study of blood T cell repertoires in COVID-19. Here immunoSEQ multiplex PCR was the method, and the copy in TCRdb shows in-frame clones only, minus some. Here the sample spans around 82,000 clones, 75% to 90% being singletons. The sample was peripheral blood. All receptors come from a man older than 75 with COVID-19, enrolled during active disease.

The chain employs TRBV19 and TRBJ1-4, with 9 positions matching TRBD1. With V trimmed by 9 bases and J by 10 bases, 12 bases remained unmatched. The CDR3 is 14 amino acids. Germline CDR1 is LNHDA and CDR2 is SQIVND (reference sequence). CDR3 in amino acids: CASTLGQGYGKLFF. DNA of the CDR3: TGTGCCAGCACGCTCGGACAGGGGTACGGAAAACTGTTTTTT. The complete variable domain, with remaining parts taken from reference TRBV19 and TRBJ1-4, reads DGGITQSPKYLFRKEGQNVTLSCEQNLNHDAMYWYRQDPGQGLRLIYYSQIVNDFQKGDIAEGYSVSREKKESFPLTVTSAQKNPTAFYLCASTLGQGYGKLFFGSGTQLSVL.

This chain connects TRBV10-2 to TRBJ2-1, with D perhaps TRBD1 (5 bases). CDR3 size: 14 residues. The germline gives CDR1 WSHSY, CDR2 SAAADI. Trimming removed 4 bases at V and 9 bases at J, with 16 bases between. CDR3 in amino acids: CASSAVTGSGEQFF. In nucleotides, the CDR3 is TGCGCCAGCAGTGCGGTAACAGGCTCAGGTGAGCAGTTCTTC.

This chain joins TRBV3-1 (or the pseudogene TRBV3-2) and TRBJ1-4; TRBD1 matches at 11 bases. V lost 1 base, J lost 8 bases, and 12 bases stayed unmatched. This CDR3 contains 18 residues. Germline CDR1 and CDR2: LGHDT and YNNKEL (reference sequence). CDR3 sequence (DNA): TGTGCCAGCAGCCAAGGGACAGGGGGCGTTGCGGGTAGGGAAAAACTGTTTTTT. Protein product: CASSQGTGGVAGREKLFF.

The chain uses TRBV7-9 and TRBJ1-6, with a weak D call TRBD1 (5 bases). V gave up 1 base and J gave up 9 bases, with 7 bases separating them. Germline CDR1 SEHNR, CDR2 FQNEAQ (reference sequence). This CDR3 region has 13 residues. The CDR3 spells CASSLEQGSPLHF. DNA of the CDR3: TGTGCCAGCAGCTTAGAGCAGGGTTCACCCCTCCACTTT.

This chain uses TRBV2 with TRBJ2-7; the D gene is possibly TRBD1 (6 bases). This CDR3 spans 14 amino acids. Germline V gene lookup returns CDR1 SNHLY and CDR2 FYNNEI. V was shortened by 4 bases and J by 1 base, with 11 bases between the two germline ends. CDR3 protein: CASSVSGVSYEQYF. CDR3 coding DNA: TGTGCCAGCAGTGTATCAGGGGTGTCCTACGAGCAGTACTTC.